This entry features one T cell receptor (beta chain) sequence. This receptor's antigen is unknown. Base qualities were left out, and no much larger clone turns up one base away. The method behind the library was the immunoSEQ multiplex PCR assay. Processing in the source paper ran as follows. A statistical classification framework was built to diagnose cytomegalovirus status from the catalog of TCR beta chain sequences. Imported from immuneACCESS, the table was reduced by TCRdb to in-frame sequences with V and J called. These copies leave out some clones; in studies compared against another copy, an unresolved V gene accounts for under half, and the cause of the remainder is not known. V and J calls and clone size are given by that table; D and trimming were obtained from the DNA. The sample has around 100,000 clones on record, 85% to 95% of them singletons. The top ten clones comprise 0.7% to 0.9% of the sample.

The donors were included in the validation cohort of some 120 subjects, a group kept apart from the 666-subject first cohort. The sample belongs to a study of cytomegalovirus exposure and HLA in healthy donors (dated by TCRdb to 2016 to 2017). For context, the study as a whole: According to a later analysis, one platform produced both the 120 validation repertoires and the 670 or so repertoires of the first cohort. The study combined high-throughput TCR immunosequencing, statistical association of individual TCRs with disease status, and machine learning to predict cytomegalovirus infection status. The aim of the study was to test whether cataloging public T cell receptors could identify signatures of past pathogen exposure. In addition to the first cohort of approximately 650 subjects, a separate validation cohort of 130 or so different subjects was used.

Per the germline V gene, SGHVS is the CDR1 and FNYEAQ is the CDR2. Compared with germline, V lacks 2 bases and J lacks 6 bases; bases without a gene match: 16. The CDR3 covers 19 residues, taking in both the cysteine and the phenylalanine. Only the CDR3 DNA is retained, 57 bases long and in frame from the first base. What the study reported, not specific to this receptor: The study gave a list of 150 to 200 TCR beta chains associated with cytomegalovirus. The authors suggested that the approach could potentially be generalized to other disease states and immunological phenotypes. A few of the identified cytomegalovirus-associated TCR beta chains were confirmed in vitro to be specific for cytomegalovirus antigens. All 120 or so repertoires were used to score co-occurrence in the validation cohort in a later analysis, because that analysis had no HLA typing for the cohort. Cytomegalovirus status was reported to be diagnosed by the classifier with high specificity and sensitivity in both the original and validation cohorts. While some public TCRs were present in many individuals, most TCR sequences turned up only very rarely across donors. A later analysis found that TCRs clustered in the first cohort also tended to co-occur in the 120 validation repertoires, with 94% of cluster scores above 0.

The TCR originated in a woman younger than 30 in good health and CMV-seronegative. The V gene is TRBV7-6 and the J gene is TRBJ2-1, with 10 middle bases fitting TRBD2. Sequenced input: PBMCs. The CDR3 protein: CASSLRTPRASGSGNEQFF. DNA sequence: TGTGCCAGCAGCTTAAGAACCCCCCGGGCTAGCGGGAGTGGCAATGAGCAGTTCTTC.